Sequencing of this T cell receptor (beta chain) was carried out in a study of graft-versus-host responses after intestinal transplantation. Study in general: Multivisceral, liver-intestinal, or isolated intestinal grafts went to recipients. Every one of the recipients received anti-thymocyte globulin induction and afterwards took tacrolimus and steroids for approximately three years.

In germline, CDR1 is LGHNT, CDR2 FRNRAP. The CDR3 spans 13 residues. V shed 3 bases and J 4 bases; nucleotides not matched to a gene: 1. Only in-frame clones appear in the TCRdb table, and some are missing; sequencing was by immunoSEQ multiplex PCR. Counted here are roughly 7,000 clones, roughly four fifths occurring once; the ten biggest clones make up about 12%. This clone is categorized as medium-sized. Its target is unknown. Intraepithelial plus lamina propria lymphocytes were released by processing graft tissue. Study results and caveats: Recipient bone marrow held GvH clones, some seen earlier in ileum or blood.

The chain joins TRBV12-5 to TRBJ2-7, with TRBD1 matching 9 bases. The origin of this receptor is a human patient who received an intestinal transplant, so some T cells may come from the graft donor. The sample in question was ileum tissue, obtained around 230 days after intestinal transplant. The chain's CDR3 is CASGFDRGYEQYF. In nucleotides, the CDR3 is TGTGCTAGTGGTTTTGACAGGGGGTACGAGCAGTACTTC.